This TCR beta chain emerged from a study of T cell therapy after organ transplantation. The wider study: T cells were expanded about 2 weeks with 30 CMV class I/II epitopes. Across 2 to 6 intravenous infusions, patients got a median of 1.92 x 10^8 CMV-specific T cells.

The CDR3 is made up of 14 amino acids. Per the germline V gene, CDR1 is SEHNR and CDR2 is FQNEAQ (reference sequence). Germline trimming cut 5 bases from V and 3 bases from J; bases unmatched to any gene: 7. This clone appeared a few times. The antigen is undetermined. TCRdb's table, derived via immunoSEQ multiplex PCR, lists solely in-frame clones and lacks some. This table holds approximately 3,900 clones, around 69% found once. Time point indicated: 20-29 weeks after completion of therapy. This chain joins TRBV7-9 and TRBJ2-7, with 7 bases that match TRBD1. The material was CD8+ T cells from blood, obtained after autologous CMV-specific T cell therapy. The source of this sequence is a human patient who had received a solid organ transplant and had CMV disease. Some T cells may originate from the graft donor. The CDR3 bases are TGTGCCAGCAGCCATCGGGACAGAAACTACGAGCAGTACTTC. Residues: CASSHRDRNYEQYF.